The 23 T cell receptor beta chains reported below all come from one sample, sequenced in a study of blood T cell repertoires in COVID-19. Profiling relied on immunoSEQ multiplex PCR, and the TCRdb table lists in-frame clones only, not all of them. The table has 250,000 to 300,000 clones, 70% to 90% seen once. Sequencing was done on a sample of peripheral blood. All receptors come from a young woman with COVID-19, enrolled during active disease.

The genes are TRBV7-2 and TRBJ2-3; 10 nucleotides match TRBD2. The CDR3 runs to 16 residues. The V gene's germline CDR1 is SGHTA and CDR2 FQGNSA. The V and J ends lost 5 bases and 3 bases, in that order; junction bases with no gene match: 8. The CDR3 loop reads CASSIGELAGTDTQYF. For the CDR3, the DNA is TGTGCCAGCAGCATAGGAGAACTAGCGGGGACAGATACGCAGTATTTT.

The rearrangement links TRBV21-1 to TRBJ1-2; the D call of TRBD1 is as the table states it, not checked on the DNA. TRBV21-1 is a documented pseudogene. This CDR3 contains 15 residues. The CDR3 loop reads CASDREEGPNYGYTF. CDR3 DNA: TGTGCCAGTGACAGGGAAGAAGGTCCTAACTATGGCTACACCTTC.

CDR3 amino acids: CASSPLEAGINSPLHF. CDR3 nucleotide sequence: TGTGCCAGCTCACCTCTCGAGGCAGGGATAAATTCACCCCTCCACTTT. V is TRBV18 and J is TRBJ1-6; D is perhaps TRBD1 (5 bases). Trimming left V 3 bases short and J 7 bases short, with 16 bases between. The CDR3 has 16 residues. Germline loops: CDR1 KGHSH, CDR2 LQKENI.

Only one count was recorded for this clone. The chain employs TRBV2 and TRBJ2-2; 7 nucleotides align to TRBD1. The CDR3 length is 15 residues. Germline CDR1 is SNHLY and CDR2 is FYNNEI. The J segment lost 5 bases and the V segment lost 8 bases, leaving 11 bases of the junction unmatched. The CDR3, as DNA: TGTGCCAGCGCTCAACTGACAGGGATAACCGGGGAGCTGTTTTTT. Amino acid sequence: CASAQLTGITGELFF.

V is TRBV18 and J is TRBJ2-7; 9 positions match TRBD1. Germline CDR1 KGHSH, CDR2 LQKENI. Unmatched junction bases numbered 4, after V lost 1 base and J lost 6 bases. This CDR3 has 14 residues. CDR3 sequence reads: CASSPLGTGSEQYF. The CDR3 DNA sequence: TGTGCCAGCTCACCACTCGGGACAGGGTCCGAGCAGTACTTC.

The J gene is TRBJ2-3, the V gene TRBV11-2, with D uncertain. Germline-derived CDR1 and CDR2 are SGHAT and FQNNGV. This CDR3 has 11 residues. The CDR3 nucleotides are TGTGCGAGCTGGGCTACAGATACGCAGTATTTT. Translating gives CASWATDTQYF.

The chain links TRBV7-2 to TRBJ1-4, with D perhaps matching TRBD1 (5 bases). From germline, CDR1 is SGHTA and CDR2 FQGNSA. This CDR3 has 15 amino acids. V gave up 5 bases and J gave up 4 bases, with 14 bases separating them. This CDR3 is CASSPMGQSNEKLFF. In DNA form, the CDR3 reads TGTGCCAGCAGCCCCATGGGGCAGAGTAATGAAAAACTGTTTTTT.

The chain couples TRBV6-5 to TRBJ1-5; possibly TRBD1 for D (6 bases). Germline V gene data show CDR1 as MNHEY and CDR2 as SVGAGI. The V and J ends lost 7 bases and 2 bases respectively, with 15 bases between them. CDR3 length: 15 residues. The CDR3 loop reads CASMGWKGGNQPQHF. Written as DNA, the CDR3 is TGTGCCAGCATGGGGTGGAAGGGGGGCAATCAGCCCCAGCATTTT.

The chain is built from TRBV27 and TRBJ2-7; no reliable D call. The CDR3 is 11 amino acids. V lost 6 bases to trimming and J lost 6 bases, with 9 bases between them. Germline CDR1 reads MNHEY; CDR2 reads SMNVEV (reference sequence). The CDR3 spells CASRSGGEQYF. Here the CDR3 DNA reads TGTGCCAGCAGGTCGGGTGGCGAGCAGTACTTC.

The V gene is TRBV6-6, the J gene TRBJ1-6, with 7 bases aligning to TRBD1. Germline V gene data show CDR1 as MNHNY and CDR2 as SVGAGI (reference sequence). Trimming removed 8 bases from V and 13 bases from J; junction bases left unmatched: 11. The CDR3 is made up of 13 amino acids. CDR3: CASSRQGSSPLHF. CDR3 nucleotides: TGTGCCAGCTCCCGACAGGGAAGTAGCCCCCTCCACTTT.

The chain links TRBV5-4 to TRBJ2-1; D gene ambiguous. This CDR3 is built from 13 residues. In germline, CDR1 is SGHNT, CDR2 YYREEE (reference sequence). The V end was cut by 3 bases, the J end by 4 bases, with 8 bases between. The CDR3 nucleotides read TGTGCCAGCAGCTCCCTACAGTACAATGAGCAGTTCTTC. Amino acids: CASSSLQYNEQFF.

The chain uses TRBV4-1 and TRBJ2-3; perhaps TRBD1 as D (7 bases). The CDR3 sequence is 14 residues long. With 4 bases removed from V and 1 base from J, the gap between germline ends came to 9 bases. From germline, CDR1 is MGHRA and CDR2 YSYEKL. The CDR3 DNA reads TGCGCCAGCAGCCCCAGGGGGGGCACAGATACGCAGTATTTT. It codes for CASSPRGGTDTQYF.

The chain is built from TRBV5-5 and TRBJ1-3; D not certain. V was cut by 3 bases and J by 2 bases, with 6 bases left in between. The length of the CDR3 is 13 residues. Germline CDR1 and CDR2: SGHKS and YYEKEE (reference sequence). CDR3 residues: CASSSYTGNTIYF. The CDR3 nucleotides are TGTGCCAGCAGCTCGTACACTGGAAACACCATATATTTT.

The V gene is TRBV4-1, the J gene TRBJ1-1, with 7 bases fitting TRBD1. After removal of 4 bases from V and 4 bases from J, the junction contained 18 bases not matched to a gene. Germline V lookup: CDR1 MGHRA, CDR2 YSYEKL. The CDR3 runs to 18 residues. CDR3 in amino acids: CASSPPRDRRSRGTEAFF. The CDR3 DNA sequence: TGCGCCAGCAGCCCACCCCGGGACAGAAGGTCTCGTGGCACTGAAGCTTTCTTT.

This sequence joins TRBV6-6 and TRBJ2-5; tentatively, D is TRBD2 (6 bases). V dropped 4 bases and J dropped 1 base, with 16 bases sitting between them. The CDR3 runs 16 residues. The germline V gene has CDR1 MNHNY and CDR2 SVGAGI (reference sequence). The CDR3 bases are TGTGCCAGCAGTTCCCTTGGCGGGGCCTCCCAAGAGACCCAGTACTTC. Encoded protein: CASSSLGGASQETQYF.

The chain is built from TRBV4-2 and TRBJ1-2, with D possibly TRBD1 on 6 matching bases. Trimming left V 6 bases short and J 0 bases short, with 17 bases between. Germline V gene data show CDR1 as LGHNA and CDR2 as YNFKEQ. The CDR3 spans 16 residues. The CDR3 nucleotides read TGTGCCAGCAGTCAACACCGGGACACCTCTAACTATGGCTACACCTTC. The encoded protein is CASSQHRDTSNYGYTF.

This clone occurred a few times. The chain employs TRBV5-1 and TRBJ2-5, with 9 bases fitting TRBD1. Germline V lookup: CDR1 SGHRS, CDR2 YFSETQ. The length of the CDR3 is 15 residues. Unmatched junction bases numbered 7, after V lost 2 bases and J lost 5 bases. Written as DNA, the CDR3 is TGCGCCAGCAGCTTCCACGAGACAGGGGGGGAGACCCAGTACTTC. Its protein is CASSFHETGGETQYF.

The J gene is TRBJ1-5, the V gene TRBV7-9; D is possibly TRBD1 (5 bases). V was pared by 1 base and J by 2 bases, with 15 bases between. The CDR3 has 17 amino acids. Germline values: CDR1 SEHNR, CDR2 FQNEAQ (reference sequence). The CDR3 here is CASSLVGARGGNQPQHF. The CDR3, as DNA: TGTGCCAGCAGCTTAGTTGGGGCCCGAGGCGGCAATCAGCCCCAGCATTTT.

The chain combines TRBV6-4 with TRBJ2-1, with 10 bases fitting TRBD2. The CDR3 loop spans 14 amino acids. Trimming removed 4 bases from V and 6 bases from J; junction bases left unmatched: 3. The germline V gene has CDR1 MRHNA and CDR2 SNTAGT. CDR3 protein: CASSVLAGPNEQFF. The CDR3 DNA sequence: TGTGCCAGCAGTGTACTAGCGGGGCCCAATGAGCAGTTCTTC.

V and J are TRBV6-1 and TRBJ1-5; D gene ambiguous. Trimming cost V 1 base and J 0 bases, with 16 bases left between them. The germline V gene encodes CDR1 MNHNS and CDR2 SASEGT. The CDR3 extends over 18 amino acids. The CDR3: CASSEGVVQFYSNQPQHF. CDR3 coding DNA: TGTGCCAGCAGTGAAGGTGTAGTACAGTTCTATAGCAATCAGCCCCAGCATTTT.

The chain couples TRBV19 to TRBJ2-6; D gene unclear. V shed 6 bases and J shed 2 bases, with 11 bases lying between them. CDR1 and CDR2 from the germline V gene are LNHDA and SQIVND (reference sequence). The CDR3 has 15 amino acids. CDR3 coding DNA: TGTGCCAGTAGCCATTTCAAGCCTGGGGCCAACGTCCTGACTTTC. Protein sequence: CASSHFKPGANVLTF. Full variable domain (missing parts from reference TRBV19 and TRBJ2-6): DGGITQSPKYLFRKEGQNVTLSCEQNLNHDAMYWYRQDPGQGLRLIYYSQIVNDFQKGDIAEGYSVSREKKESFPLTVTSAQKNPTAFYLCASSHFKPGANVLTFGAGSRLTVL.

The chain carries TRBV7-2 and TRBJ2-3, with 10 bases identical to TRBD2. The CDR3 length is 16 residues. Trimming at V came to 5 bases and at J to 0 bases, leaving 5 bases not matched to a gene. The germline V gene encodes CDR1 SGHTA and CDR2 FQGNSA. CDR3 residues: CASSKRTSGSTDTQYF. The CDR3 bases are TGTGCCAGCAGCAAACGGACTAGCGGAAGCACAGATACGCAGTATTTT.

The V call is TRBV3-1 (or the pseudogene TRBV3-2), the J call TRBJ2-1, with TRBD2 matching 11 bases. The junction had 13 bases not matched to a gene; V was cut back by 3 bases and J by 6 bases. CDR1 is LGHDT and CDR2 is YNNKEL in the germline V gene (reference sequence). The CDR3 runs 18 residues. The CDR3 sequence is CASSQVTSSGGPLNEQFF. CDR3 coding DNA: TGTGCCAGCAGCCAGGTTACCTCTAGCGGGGGGCCTCTCAATGAGCAGTTCTTC.